The T cell receptor beta chain under discussion was sequenced for a study of blood T cells in healthy people across ages (dated by TCRdb to between 2015 and 2016). About the full investigation: Template switching captured roughly one uniquely barcoded TCR beta cDNA molecule per two T cells in model experiments. Using deep sequencing normalized with unique cDNA molecular identifiers, the study measured how TCR beta repertoire diversity changes with age. Donors of different ages were randomly distributed across sequencing lanes to avoid experimental bias. Four age groups were formed from the donors: young (average roughly 16 years), middle-aged (around 41), aged (62) and long-lived (approximately 80). Using the same blood draw, the study looked at two additional independent replicas of 1 million unique cDNA reads for two donors, one aged 18 to 29 and the other aged 80 or older. Study-wide findings and limitations: A strong correlation was found between observed TCR beta diversity and the percentage of naive T cells measured by flow cytometry. The long-lived group showed more naive CD4+ T cells, fewer expanded clones and increased TCR diversity than the aged group, suggesting age selection. Since profiling was done on bulk unsorted PBMCs, naive and antigen-experienced compartments could not be conclusively compared. Because the CMV infection status of the donors was unknown, age-related changes in expanded clonotypes may potentially have been confounded. Observed TCR beta diversity per million T cells fell roughly linearly with age, and a significant reduction was already apparent by age roughly 40. Estimates of total diversity from one million sequenced T cells were regarded as lower bounds and underestimates.

Library prep was done by 5' RACE. The run used an Illumina HiSeq 2500. A second roughly 6 to 11 cycle PCR used a sample-barcoded 5' primer and a J-beta primer mix. A template-switch 5' adaptor carrying 12 random nucleotides introduced a unique molecular identifier onto each TCR beta cDNA molecule. Each sample yielded at least 2.5 million CDR3-containing paired-end reads. First-strand cDNA was synthesized from all RNA with the Mint cDNA synthesis kit, primed by a TRBC-specific oligonucleotide. Following uracil-DNA glycosylase treatment, a first 18-cycle PCR with universal primers M1SS and BC2_uni_R was performed on all cDNA. Regarding the original processing steps: For normalization, 1 million high-quality reads, each with a distinct molecular identifier, were randomly selected from each sample. Reads sharing molecular identifiers were discarded rather than binned into consensus sequences. CDR3 identification, clonotype clustering and error correction used MiTCR with a Q25 quality threshold and the strictest error-elimination algorithm. A nonparametric unseen species model using Euler transformation provided a lower-bound estimate of total TCR beta diversity. TCRdb ran its own pipeline on the public reads, namely fastp trimming at Q25 and MiXCR clone calling, and kept in-frame beta chains. Each entry is one CDR3 protein sequence, shown with its most common DNA and genes. These V and J calls are TCRdb output, not the study's own analysis. This sample has roughly 1.5 million distinct CDR3 sequences in its table, and roughly 43% of those were observed once. In total, the top ten clones hold approximately 4% of the sample.

Trimming at the junction amounts to 3 bases on V and 0 bases on J, and the germline ends lie 12 bases apart. In the germline V gene, CDR1 corresponds to MGHDK and CDR2 to SYGVNS. The CDR3 measures 15 amino acids from cysteine to phenylalanine. The read is trimmed to its CDR3 DNA, 45 bases read in frame from base 1. Systemically healthy Caucasian individuals from Russia, 35 to 50 in total and aged roughly 6 to 95 years, were included as donors. About 10 milliliters of peripheral blood were collected from each donor into EDTA-treated Vacutainer tubes. Ficoll-Paque density-gradient centrifugation was used to isolate PBMCs, with at least 7 million per sample. Total RNA, at least 5 micrograms per sample, was extracted from PBMCs with Trizol reagent. For every donor, an aliquot of PBMCs went through flow cytometry to measure the percentages of naive CD45RAhigh/CD27high T cells. Regarding this clonotype: The clone's antigen remains unknown. No much larger clone exists at a distance of one base, and base qualities are not known.

This TCR derives from a woman aged 18 to 35 in good health. The V gene is TRBV25-1 and the J gene is TRBJ2-7; matching of 6 bases hints at TRBD1 as the D gene. The sample consisted of blood. The CDR3 protein: CASSDGTTSSYEQYF. The DNA sequence is given as TGTGCCAGCAGTGATGGGACAACAAGCTCCTACGAGCAGTACTTC.